This passage covers 29 T cell receptor beta chains from one sample sequenced in a study of T-cell reconstitution after alpha-beta-depleted transplantation in children. Researchers prepared the TCRbeta library using unique molecular identifiers, the study reports. Each CDR3 protein gets one entry after TCRdb re-called the PCR reads with MiXCR. The sample has about 300,000 distinct CDR3 sequences, over 9% seen once; the top ten hold less than 9%. The material was PBMCs, obtained before TCRalphabeta/CD19-depleted stem cell transplant. The receptor source for this set is a boy in the first two years of life with acute myeloid leukemia, due to receive a stem cell transplant.

There are many counts of this clonotype. The chain links TRBV7-6 to TRBJ2-2, with a possible D match to TRBD1 (5 bases). CDR3 length: 16 residues. Trimming shortened V by 5 bases and J by 6 bases, and 19 bases separated the two germline ends. The germline CDR1 and CDR2 sequences are SGHVS and FNYEAQ. CDR3 bases: TGTGCCAGCAGCATTGGGGCCGTCCAGGGTCCCGGGGAGCTGTTTTTT. Amino acid sequence: CASSIGAVQGPGELFF.

At least ten counts were recorded for this clonotype. The genes are TRBV10-3 and TRBJ2-3; 7 bases align to TRBD2. Trimming removed 6 bases from V and 4 bases from J; junction bases left unmatched: 7. The CDR3 sequence is 14 residues long. Germline V gives CDR1 ENHRY, CDR2 SYGVKD. In DNA, the CDR3 is TGTGCCATCAGCGACAGACGGGAGGCAGATACGCAGTATTTT. It is translated as CAISDRREADTQYF.

At least ten counts were recorded for this clonotype. The chain combines TRBV20-1 with TRBJ2-1; 12 positions agree with TRBD2. This CDR3 contains 16 residues. Unmatched junction bases numbered 6, after V lost 6 bases and J lost 0 bases. The V gene's germline CDR1 is DFQATT and CDR2 SNEGSKA (reference sequence). The CDR3 DNA follows: TGCAGTGCCCCTGGACTAGCGGGATTCTCCTACAATGAGCAGTTCTTC. Amino acids: CSAPGLAGFSYNEQFF.

This clonotype was detected many times. The chain employs TRBV20-1 and TRBJ2-7, with D unclear. The CDR3 is 11 residues long. V gave up 5 bases and J gave up 3 bases, with 8 bases separating them. Looked up from germline, CDR1 is DFQATT and CDR2 is SNEGSKA (reference sequence). The CDR3 protein is CSAALSYEQYF. The DNA of the CDR3 is TGCAGTGCTGCCCTTAGCTACGAGCAGTACTTC.

Many counts were recorded for this clonotype. This sequence joins TRBV5-5 and TRBJ1-6; no clear D. The germline gives CDR1 SGHKS, CDR2 YYEKEE (reference sequence). V was cut by 2 bases and J by 0 bases, with 6 bases left in between. The CDR3 is 15 amino acids. CDR3 sequence (DNA): TGTGCCAGCAGCTTTGGGGACTCCTATAATTCACCCCTCCACTTT. As protein: CASSFGDSYNSPLHF.

This chain connects TRBV5-1 to TRBJ2-4, with D maybe TRBD2 (6 bases). CDR1 is SGHRS and CDR2 is YFSETQ in the germline V gene. The CDR3 has 15 amino acids. The V gene lost 0 bases and the J gene lost 1 base, with 8 bases spanning the gap. CDR3 loop: CASSLVGGAKNIQYF. CDR3 nucleotides: TGCGCCAGCAGCTTGGTTGGGGGGGCCAAAAACATTCAGTACTTC.

This clonotype was observed at least ten times. The rearrangement links TRBV15 to TRBJ2-5; no clear D. V lost 0 bases and J lost 5, with 10 bases in between. The CDR3 is 14 residues long. Germline loops: CDR1 LNHNV, CDR2 YYDKDF (reference sequence). In nucleotides, the CDR3 is TGTGCCACCAGCAGAGATCCGATAGGGGAGACCCAGTACTTC. Encoded protein: CATSRDPIGETQYF.

The CDR3 loop is CSVFSGNTIYF. The CDR3 DNA follows: TGCAGCGTTTTCTCTGGAAACACCATATATTTT. The chain links TRBV29-1 to TRBJ1-3; D call uncertain. In germline, CDR1 is SQVTM, CDR2 ANQGSEA. V lost 5 bases and J 0 bases, leaving 2 bases between the germline ends. This CDR3 comprises 11 residues.

Many counts were recorded for this clonotype. The rearrangement uses TRBV7-9 and TRBJ1-1; no firm D call. The germline V gene encodes CDR1 SEHNR and CDR2 FQNEAQ (reference sequence). Trimming shortened V by 1 base and J by 1 base, and 10 bases separated the two germline ends. This CDR3 has 15 amino acids. CDR3 sequence: CASSLERLTNTEAFF. The CDR3 DNA reads TGTGCCAGCAGCTTAGAGCGGCTGACGAACACTGAAGCTTTCTTT.

This clonotype was seen repeatedly, ten times or more. The chain has TRBV7-9 and TRBJ2-5; the D gene is possibly TRBD2 (5 bases). V lost 5 bases and J lost 5, with 9 bases in between. Germline CDR1 and CDR2: SEHNR and FQNEAQ (reference sequence). This CDR3 is built from 12 residues. CDR3 DNA sequence: TGTGCCAGCAGCGAGAGGGCGGAGACCCAGTACTTC. It codes for CASSERAETQYF.

Many counts were recorded for this clonotype. The chain is built from TRBV20-1 and TRBJ2-7; D tentatively reads TRBD1 or TRBD2 (5 bases each). The CDR3 has 12 residues. Germline CDR1 and CDR2: DFQATT and SNEGSKA (reference sequence). Trimming left V 7 bases short and J 0 bases short, with 10 bases between. The CDR3 region is CSGDPSSYEQYF. The CDR3 nucleotides are TGCAGTGGGGACCCTTCCTCCTACGAGCAGTACTTC.

This clonotype appeared a single time. V gene TRBV5-4 combines with J gene TRBJ2-3; 13 nucleotides line up with TRBD2. V trimming: 0 bases; J trimming: 4 bases; junction bases outside the gene matches: 5. Per the germline V gene, CDR1 is SGHNT and CDR2 is YYREEE (reference sequence). This CDR3 has 17 residues. The CDR3 DNA is TGTGCCAGCAGCTTGGGACTAGCGGGAGGTATCCCAGATACGCAGTATTTT. This codes for CASSLGLAGGIPDTQYF.

Concerning this clonotype itself: Since a much larger clone is just one base distant, this may be a read error. The chain joins TRBV11-2 to TRBJ2-5; tentative D call: TRBD2 (5 bases). The CDR3 is made up of 14 amino acids. Germline CDR1 SGHAT, CDR2 FQNNGV. Trimming shortened V by 4 bases and J by 7 bases, and 16 bases separated the two germline ends. Here the CDR3 reads CASSSDWAVGTQYF. CDR3 in DNA: TGTGCCAGCAGCTCGGACTGGGCCGTTGGGACCCAGTACTTC.

This clonotype was seen just once. One base away lies a much larger clone, so this may be a sequencing read error. The rearrangement uses TRBV12-3 or TRBV12-4 and TRBJ2-7; TRBD1 might be the D (6 bases). Between the trimmed V and J ends, which lost 5 bases and 9 bases, there was a span of 20 bases. The CDR3 runs 14 residues. The CDR3 protein is CASSPGGQLRGQYF. The CDR3, as DNA: TGTGCCAGCAGTCCTGGAGGACAGCTCCGGGGGCAGTACTTC.

This clonotype was detected only a few times. The chain is built from TRBV18 and TRBJ2-1; TRBD2 matches 8 bases. CDR1 and CDR2 (germline): KGHSH, LQKENI. CDR3 length: 15 amino acids. Germline trimming cut 1 base from V and 5 bases from J; bases unmatched to any gene: 4. CDR3 amino acids: CASSPLSGDNNEQFF. The CDR3 DNA reads TGTGCCAGCTCACCACTTAGCGGGGACAACAATGAGCAGTTCTTC.

This clonotype was recorded many times. Here the CDR3 DNA reads TGTGCCACCAGCAGAGATCGGATGAACACTGAAGCTTTCTTT. This encodes CATSRDRMNTEAFF. This chain connects TRBV15 to TRBJ1-1; D remains ambiguous. From germline, CDR1 is LNHNV and CDR2 YYDKDF (reference sequence). V shed 0 bases and J shed 0 bases, with 5 bases lying between them. The CDR3 totals 14 residues.

This clonotype was observed a handful of times. The gene calls are TRBV12-3 or TRBV12-4 and TRBJ2-3, with 7 bases matching TRBD2. The junction had 6 bases not matched to a gene; V was cut back by 2 bases and J by 1 base. CDR3 length: 16 amino acids. This CDR3 is CASSLNGGFGTDTQYF. CDR3 bases: TGTGCCAGCAGTTTAAACGGGGGGTTTGGCACAGATACGCAGTATTTT.

At least ten counts were recorded for this clonotype. The rearrangement joins TRBV7-2 to TRBJ2-7, with D possibly being TRBD2 (5 bases). The CDR3 totals 13 residues. V was pared by 8 bases and J by 1 base, with 12 bases between. Germline CDR1 and CDR2: SGHTA and FQGNSA. DNA of the CDR3: TGTGCCAGCGGGAGTTCATGGTCCTACGAGCAGTACTTC. This sequence encodes CASGSSWSYEQYF.

This clonotype was observed a handful of times. The chain combines TRBV20-1 with TRBJ2-7; D is possibly TRBD1 or TRBD2 (5 bases each). Trimming stripped 7 bases from V and 2 bases from J, with 18 bases between. In germline, CDR1 is DFQATT, CDR2 SNEGSKA (reference sequence). The CDR3 extends over 14 amino acids. The CDR3 loop reads CSGGWDASPYEQYF. The CDR3 DNA reads TGCAGTGGGGGGTGGGACGCGAGCCCCTACGAGCAGTACTTC.

This clonotype was seen many times. V usage is TRBV12-3 or TRBV12-4 and J usage is TRBJ2-7; possible D gene TRBD1, 6 bases. The CDR3 has 13 amino acids. Trimming pared 6 bases from V and 3 bases from J, leaving 12 bases between. The CDR3 DNA follows: TGTGCCAGCAGGGGGACATCCCTCTACGAGCAGTACTTC. This sequence encodes CASRGTSLYEQYF.

Many counts were recorded for this clonotype. The gene calls are TRBV7-2 and TRBJ1-1, with D perhaps matching TRBD1 (5 bases). Germline assignment: CDR1 SGHTA and CDR2 FQGNSA. The ends were cut back, 5 bases at V and 5 bases at J, with 15 bases in the middle. The length of the CDR3 is 14 residues. The CDR3 spells CASSPHQGWTEAFF. As DNA, the CDR3 is TGTGCCAGCAGCCCACATCAGGGTTGGACTGAAGCTTTCTTT.

This clonotype occurred many times. J is TRBJ2-1 and V is TRBV20-1; D unclear. The CDR3 loop spans 14 amino acids. With 0 bases removed from V and 2 bases from J, the gap between germline ends came to 8 bases. Germline CDR1 and CDR2: DFQATT and SNEGSKA (reference sequence). The DNA of the CDR3 is TGCAGTGCTAGAGATTTAGACACCTACAATGAGCAGTTCTTC. Amino acid sequence: CSARDLDTYNEQFF.

This clonotype was picked up a small number of times. The chain joins TRBV12-3 or TRBV12-4 to TRBJ2-1; tentative D call: TRBD1 (6 bases). V dropped 1 base and J dropped 2 bases, with 9 bases sitting between them. The CDR3 loop spans 15 amino acids. The CDR3, as DNA: TGTGCCAGCAGTTTAGTCCAGGGGCCCTACAATGAGCAGTTCTTC. Encoded protein: CASSLVQGPYNEQFF.

This clonotype has a count of ten or more. The rearrangement joins TRBV5-1 to TRBJ2-5; 10 nucleotides line up with TRBD2. The CDR3 runs 16 residues. Germline V lookup: CDR1 SGHRS, CDR2 YFSETQ. The V and J ends lost 0 bases and 2 bases, in that order; junction bases with no gene match: 4. The CDR3 reads CASSLAASGGQETQYF. For the CDR3, the DNA is TGCGCCAGCAGCTTGGCAGCTAGCGGGGGACAAGAGACCCAGTACTTC.

This clonotype was picked up many times. This sequence joins TRBV6-1 and TRBJ1-2; 10 bases match TRBD1. Germline loops: CDR1 MNHNS, CDR2 SASEGT. There are 15 residues in the CDR3. The junction had 8 bases not matched to a gene; V was cut back by 6 bases and J by 4 bases. The CDR3 here is CASSDRDRGVYGYTF. As DNA, the CDR3 is TGTGCCAGCAGCGACCGGGACAGGGGAGTCTATGGCTACACCTTC.

Ten or more counts support this clonotype. The chain has TRBV7-7 and TRBJ2-2, with 14 nucleotides matching TRBD2. Germline lookup yields CDR1 SSHAT and CDR2 FNYEAQ (reference sequence). The CDR3 sequence is 18 residues long. The V gene end was trimmed by 5 bases and the J gene end by 5 bases; junction bases not matched to a gene: 10. The CDR3 DNA follows: TGTGCCAGCAGCCCACGGATGACTAGCGGGAGGGGTACCGGGGAGCTGTTTTTT. Protein: CASSPRMTSGRGTGELFF.

J is TRBJ1-4 and V is TRBV3-1, with D unclear. This CDR3 has 12 amino acids. Deletions cut 8 bases from V and 8 bases from J, with 12 bases between. Germline CDR1 and CDR2: LGHDT and YNNKEL (reference sequence). CDR3 region: CASCKDGEKLFF. The CDR3 nucleotides read TGTGCCAGCTGTAAAGATGGGGAAAAACTGTTTTTT.

This clonotype was picked up many times. The genes are TRBV10-3 and TRBJ2-3, with TRBD2 matching over 14 bases. Unmatched junction bases numbered 0, after V lost 0 bases and J lost 4 bases. This CDR3 is built from 16 residues. CDR1 is ENHRY and CDR2 is SYGVKD in the germline V gene. CDR3 coding DNA: TGTGCCATCAGTGAGTCGACTAGCGGGGGGGCAGATACGCAGTATTTT. Encoded protein: CAISESTSGGADTQYF.

This clonotype appeared many times. The gene calls are TRBV12-5 and TRBJ2-1; 9 bases match TRBD2. The trim removed 1 base at V and 6 bases at J, leaving 4 bases unmatched. The CDR3 has 15 amino acids. Germline V gene sequence: CDR1 LGHNT, CDR2 FRNRAP. This CDR3 is CASGLGLAGSNEQFF. The CDR3 DNA sequence: TGTGCTAGTGGTTTGGGGCTAGCGGGAAGCAATGAGCAGTTCTTC.